What follows are 19 T cell receptor beta chains derived from one specimen sequenced in a study of a mutant IDH1 vaccine in newly diagnosed glioma. This sample's time point: week 11, during vaccination. Doses of 300 ug of mutant IDH1 20-mer peptide were given with topical imiquimod. Sequenced by immunoSEQ multiplex PCR; TCRdb stores in-frame clones only, minus some. The data contain around 62,000 clones, roughly 90% of them singletons. These receptors have no identified antigens. The sample consisted of PBMCs, taken from a glioma patient whose treatment included an IDH1 peptide vaccine. These receptors originate from a middle-aged man with glioma.

The genes are TRBV5-5 and TRBJ1-2; a weak D match, TRBD1 (5 bases). Between the trimmed V and J ends, which lost 3 bases and 4 bases, there was a span of 13 bases. The germline gives CDR1 SGHKS, CDR2 YYEKEE (reference sequence). The CDR3 is 14 amino acids. The CDR3 spells CASSSPTDGYGYTF. In nucleotides, the CDR3 is TGTGCCAGCAGCTCGCCGACAGATGGCTATGGCTACACCTTC.

The gene calls are TRBV7-2 and TRBJ2-3, with D hard to call. Trimming left V 1 base short and J 6 bases short, with 2 bases between. Germline V gene sequence: CDR1 SGHTA, CDR2 FQGNSA. This CDR3 has 11 residues. The CDR3 coding sequence is TGTGCCAGCAGCTTAGTGGATACGCAGTATTTT. Translation: CASSLVDTQYF. Combining the CDR3 with reference TRBV7-2 and TRBJ2-3 gives the whole variable domain GAGVSQSPSNKVTEKGKDVELRCDPISGHTALYWYRQSLGQGLEFLIYFQGNSAPDKSGLPSDRFSAERTGGSVSTLTIQRTQQEDSAVYLCASSLVDTQYFGPGTRLTVL.

CDR3 region: CASSFRGAREKLFF. CDR3 coding DNA: TGTGCCAGCAGTTTCAGGGGAGCTAGGGAAAAACTGTTTTTT. V is TRBV28 and J is TRBJ1-4; possibly TRBD1 for D (6 bases). The V and J ends lost 3 bases and 8 bases respectively, with 13 bases between them. The germline gives CDR1 MDHEN, CDR2 SYDVKM. The length of the CDR3 is 14 residues.

V is TRBV6-6 and J is TRBJ2-5; D is perhaps TRBD2 (5 bases). Germline CDR1 and CDR2: MNHNY and SVGAGI (reference sequence). V was shortened by 8 bases and J by 5 bases, with 12 bases between the two germline ends. The CDR3 covers 12 residues. For the CDR3, the DNA is TGTGCCAGCGGTCGGGGTGTGGAGACCCAGTACTTC. It is translated as CASGRGVETQYF.

The J gene is TRBJ1-2, the V gene TRBV27; TRBD1 matches 8 bases. The trim removed 5 bases at V and 4 bases at J, leaving 9 bases unmatched. The CDR3 contains 15 residues. The germline CDR1 and CDR2 sequences are MNHEY and SMNVEV (reference sequence). The CDR3 nucleotides read TGTGCCAGCAGTCTCAGGGGGCTGGTATCCTATGGCTACACCTTC. Translating gives CASSLRGLVSYGYTF.

This chain connects TRBV4-3 to TRBJ2-5; a weak D match, TRBD1 (6 bases). The J call may be mistaken, given a closer DNA end match to TRBJ2-7. The CDR3 extends over 14 amino acids. CDR1 and CDR2 (germline): LGHNA, YSLEER. CDR3: CASSQEMGHYEQYF. Here the CDR3 DNA reads TGCGCCAGCAGCCAAGAAATGGGACACTACGAGCAGTACTTC.

The chain has TRBV28 and TRBJ2-1; D unclear. The CDR3 is 15 amino acids. Germline V lookup: CDR1 MDHEN, CDR2 SYDVKM. Trimming took off 5 bases at V and 0 bases at J, with 11 bases between the two ends. CDR3 sequence: CASSPHPGSYNEQFF. The CDR3 DNA sequence: TGTGCCAGCAGTCCGCACCCAGGCTCCTACAATGAGCAGTTCTTC. Combining the CDR3 with reference TRBV28 and TRBJ2-1 gives the whole variable domain DVKVTQSSRYLVKRTGEKVFLECVQDMDHENMFWYRQDPGLGLRLIYFSYDVKMKEKGDIPEGYSVSREKKERFSLILESASTNQTSMYLCASSPHPGSYNEQFFGPGTRLTVL.

The genes are TRBV2 and TRBJ2-2; a weak D match, TRBD2 (6 bases). V was clipped by 0 bases and J by 5 bases, with 13 bases between them. Germline V gene sequence: CDR1 SNHLY, CDR2 FYNNEI. This CDR3 is 16 amino acids long. The chain's CDR3 is CASSEAGAGRTGELFF. The DNA for the CDR3 is TGTGCCAGCAGTGAAGCAGGAGCGGGTCGAACCGGGGAGCTGTTTTTT.

This sequence joins TRBV11-3 and TRBJ2-3; 7 bases fit TRBD1. Germline V gives CDR1 SGHNT, CDR2 YENEEA. The CDR3 runs to 14 residues. The V gene end was trimmed by 6 bases and the J gene end by 3 bases; junction bases not matched to a gene: 6. The CDR3 DNA sequence: TGTGCCAGCAGTCCAGGGGGTTCGACAGATACGCAGTATTTT. It encodes CASSPGGSTDTQYF.

This clone was seen a single time. The chain employs TRBV29-1 and TRBJ1-4, with a possible D match to TRBD1 (5 bases). Germline values: CDR1 SQVTM, CDR2 ANQGSEA. The CDR3 runs to 12 residues. The ends were cut back, 7 bases at V and 2 bases at J, with 8 bases in the middle. The CDR3: CSGRDTNEKLFF. As DNA, the CDR3 is TGCAGCGGCCGGGACACTAATGAAAAACTGTTTTTT.

The chain links TRBV27 to TRBJ2-1, with 7 bases aligning to TRBD2. With 5 bases clipped from V and 15 bases from J, the junction kept 13 bases outside the gene matches. This CDR3 spans 13 amino acids. Germline V gives CDR1 MNHEY, CDR2 SMNVEV (reference sequence). CDR3 DNA: TGTGCCAGCAGTCCGGCAGCGGGGTCCTCTTGGTTCTTC. It codes for CASSPAAGSSWFF.

This clone has only one observation. The genes are TRBV6-5 and TRBJ2-2; D not resolved. Per germline, CDR1 MNHEY and CDR2 SVGAGI. V lost 6 bases to trimming and J lost 0 bases, with 11 bases between them. CDR3 size: 15 residues. CDR3 DNA: TGTGCCAGCAGCCCTCAGCCGACGAACACCGGGGAGCTGTTTTTT. Amino acid sequence: CASSPQPTNTGELFF.

This clone was seen only once. This sequence joins TRBV19 and TRBJ2-7; 9 bases line up with TRBD1. The CDR3 has 14 amino acids. Unmatched junction bases numbered 3, after V lost 0 bases and J lost 6 bases. Germline V gives CDR1 LNHDA, CDR2 SQIVND (reference sequence). The CDR3 spells CASSIDTTGGEQYF. CDR3 in DNA: TGTGCCAGTAGTATAGATACGACAGGGGGCGAGCAGTACTTC.

DNA for the CDR3: TGTGCCAGCAGCCAAGGGGAGAAGCAAGAGACCCAGTACTTC. Encoded protein: CASSQGEKQETQYF. V and J are TRBV5-4 and TRBJ2-5, with D possibly called TRBD1 or TRBD2 (5 bases each). Germline V CDR1 and CDR2: SGHNT, YYREEE (reference sequence). The V end was cut by 4 bases, the J end by 2 bases, with 12 bases between. The CDR3 contains 14 residues.

J is TRBJ2-3 and V is TRBV28, with 7 bases that match TRBD1. V lost 6 bases and J lost 0; bases outside the gene matches: 6. Germline CDR1 reads MDHEN; CDR2 reads SYDVKM. This CDR3 region has 15 residues. The CDR3, as DNA: TGTGCCAGCAGGTCTACAGGGGCGAGCACAGATACGCAGTATTTT. Protein sequence: CASRSTGASTDTQYF.

The V gene is TRBV7-9, the J gene TRBJ1-1; D perhaps matches TRBD1 (5 bases). V lost 5 bases to trimming and J lost 5 bases, with 18 bases between them. CDR1 is SEHNR, CDR2 FQNEAQ, per germline (reference sequence). The CDR3 is 15 amino acids. The CDR3: CASSANLGGRTEAFF. The CDR3 DNA is TGTGCCAGCAGCGCAAACTTGGGGGGGAGAACTGAAGCTTTCTTT.

The gene calls are TRBV4-2 and TRBJ2-3; 11 bases agree with TRBD2. Germline CDR1 LGHNA, CDR2 YNFKEQ. Trimming cost V 0 bases and J 5 bases; bases outside gene matches: 7. The CDR3 spans 17 residues. The CDR3 spells CASSQDPLAGGLDTQYF. The CDR3 nucleotides read TGTGCCAGCAGCCAAGATCCCCTAGCGGGAGGTCTAGATACGCAGTATTTT.

The rearrangement joins TRBV4-1 to TRBJ2-2, with 8 bases that match TRBD2. The CDR3 has 19 amino acids. The V and J ends lost 0 bases and 3 bases, in that order; junction bases with no gene match: 12. The V gene's germline CDR1 is MGHRA and CDR2 YSYEKL. The CDR3 reads CASSQDRDTSGLDTGELFF. In DNA, the CDR3 is TGCGCCAGCAGCCAAGATAGGGACACTTCGGGACTAGACACCGGGGAGCTGTTTTTT.

The gene calls are TRBV7-6 and TRBJ2-1; TRBD2 matches 11 bases. The germline V gene encodes CDR1 SGHVS and CDR2 FNYEAQ. The CDR3 sequence is 17 residues long. V gave up 6 bases and J gave up 7 bases; unmatched junction bases: 14. DNA of the CDR3: TGTGCCAGCAGTCCACATCAACCGGGACTAGCGGCGAATGAGCAGTTCTTC. Protein: CASSPHQPGLAANEQFF.